A single sample gave rise to the 30 T cell receptor beta chains below, sequenced in a study of shared clonotypes between healthy human individuals. The repertoire was sequenced with immunoSEQ multiplex PCR; TCRdb's copy has only in-frame clones and lacks some. Here the sample spans under 1,100,000 clones, roughly 80% being singletons. Material for sequencing was memory CD4+ T cells sorted from blood. Indicated subset: CD45RA-negative fraction. The receptors come from a man aged 18 to 29 in good health.

The chain couples TRBV2 to TRBJ2-2; 9 nucleotides align to TRBD1. CDR1 is SNHLY and CDR2 is FYNNEI in the germline V gene. The V gene end was trimmed by 7 bases and the J gene end by 6 bases; junction bases not matched to a gene: 6. This CDR3 has 14 residues. CDR3: CASNGQGIPGELFF. The DNA for the CDR3 is TGTGCCAGCAACGGACAGGGGATCCCCGGGGAGCTGTTTTTT.

Only a few counts were recorded for this clone. This chain connects TRBV11-3 to TRBJ2-1, with 7 bases identical to TRBD2. V lost 1 base to trimming and J lost 8 bases; unmatched junction nucleotides: 8. The germline gives CDR1 SGHNT, CDR2 YENEEA. The CDR3 loop spans 15 amino acids. The CDR3 DNA follows: TGTGCCAGCAGCTTAGGTGTGGGAGGGCATGATGAGCAGTTCTTC. It yields the protein CASSLGVGGHDEQFF.

This sequence joins TRBV11-2 and TRBJ2-7; 11 bases map to TRBD2. The CDR3 consists of 18 residues. Per the germline V gene, CDR1 is SGHAT and CDR2 is FQNNGV. The trim removed 2 bases at V and 0 bases at J, leaving 9 bases unmatched. CDR3 protein: CASSLTGTSGLHSYEQYF. CDR3 DNA: TGTGCCAGCAGCTTAACCGGGACTAGCGGTCTACACTCCTACGAGCAGTACTTC.

This chain connects TRBV6-1 to TRBJ1-4, with D maybe TRBD1 (6 bases). This CDR3 spans 15 amino acids. Trimming took off 6 bases at V and 2 bases at J, with 13 bases between the two ends. Germline values: CDR1 MNHNS, CDR2 SASEGT. CDR3: CASSPRGWTNEKLFF. The DNA of the CDR3 is TGTGCCAGCAGCCCTAGGGGGTGGACTAATGAAAAACTGTTTTTT.

The sample holds a few counts of this clone. This sequence joins TRBV7-2 and TRBJ2-7, with D perhaps matching TRBD1 (6 bases). This CDR3 has 14 residues. V lost 11 bases and J 3 bases, leaving 20 bases between the germline ends. Germline V CDR1 and CDR2: SGHTA, FQGNSA. The CDR3 sequence: CASVEVQGNYEQYF. The CDR3 DNA is TGTGCCTCCGTTGAAGTCCAGGGGAACTACGAGCAGTACTTC.

The rearrangement joins TRBV7-9 to TRBJ2-1, with 7 bases matching TRBD2. The length of the CDR3 is 16 residues. CDR1 and CDR2 from the germline V gene are SEHNR and FQNEAQ (reference sequence). The V gene end was trimmed by 5 bases and the J gene end by 6 bases; junction bases not matched to a gene: 13. The CDR3 DNA is TGTGCCAGCAGCCACCCTTCTAGCGGAGGAATCAATGAGCAGTTCTTC. Protein product: CASSHPSSGGINEQFF.

Comment on this clone: The same CDR3 can be traced to other DNA sequences in this sample. This chain joins TRBV6-5 and TRBJ2-7; a weak D match, TRBD2 (6 bases). This CDR3 contains 14 residues. The germline V and J ends were trimmed by 6 bases and 0 bases, with 12 bases remaining between them. Germline V gene lookup returns CDR1 MNHEY and CDR2 SVGAGI. DNA of the CDR3: TGTGCCAGCAGCCTCGCGGGGAGCTCCTACGAGCAGTACTTC. Its protein is CASSLAGSSYEQYF.

The CDR3 nucleotides are TGTGCCAGCAGCGTAGCAACAGGGAGGGCTGAGCAGTTCTTC. Protein sequence: CASSVATGRAEQFF. The V and J genes are TRBV9 and TRBJ2-1, with D possibly TRBD2 on 7 matching bases. The V and J ends lost 0 bases and 9 bases respectively, with 13 bases between them. From germline, CDR1 is SGDLS and CDR2 YYNGEE. The CDR3 is 14 residues long. The full variable domain, its missing parts supplied by reference TRBV9 and TRBJ2-1, is DSGVTQTPKHLITATGQRVTLRCSPRSGDLSVYWYQQSLDQGLQFLIQYYNGEERAKGNILERFSAQQFPDLHSELNLSSLELGDSALYFCASSVATGRAEQFFGPGTRLTVL.

The V call is TRBV7-9, the J call TRBJ2-2; D might be TRBD1 (5 bases). CDR1 and CDR2 from the germline V gene are SEHNR and FQNEAQ (reference sequence). The CDR3 sequence is 16 residues long. The V and J ends lost 1 base and 3 bases respectively, with 12 bases between them. The CDR3 bases are TGTGCCAGCAGCTTAGGGCAGGGTCTCTACACCGGGGAGCTGTTTTTT. It encodes CASSLGQGLYTGELFF.

The CDR3 here is CATSSLGGPQETQYF. The CDR3 region has the DNA TGTGCCACCAGCTCCCTTGGGGGTCCCCAAGAGACCCAGTACTTC. The chain combines TRBV15 with TRBJ2-5, with D perhaps matching TRBD1 or TRBD2 (5 bases each). This CDR3 has 15 residues. V lost 5 bases, J lost 1 base, and 14 bases lay in between. From germline, CDR1 is LNHNV and CDR2 YYDKDF (reference sequence). The full variable domain, with the rest looked up from reference TRBV15 and TRBJ2-5, is DAMVIQNPRYQVTQFGKPVTLSCSQTLNHNVMYWYQQKSSQAPKLLFHYYDKDFNNEADTPDNFQSRRPNTSFCFLDIRSPGLGDTAMYLCATSSLGGPQETQYFGPGTRLLVL.

This clone has only one observation. This chain uses TRBV10-3 with TRBJ2-1, with 7 nucleotides matching TRBD1. The CDR3 runs 15 residues. After removal of 7 bases from V and 6 bases from J, the junction contained 12 bases not matched to a gene. Germline V gene lookup returns CDR1 ENHRY and CDR2 SYGVKD. Here the CDR3 DNA reads TGTGCCATCACCGACAGGGTTTCGGTTGGCAATGAGCAGTTCTTC. Its translation: CAITDRVSVGNEQFF.

This chain connects TRBV2 to TRBJ1-3, with 9 nucleotides matching TRBD1. Germline CDR1 and CDR2: SNHLY and FYNNEI. The J segment lost 7 bases and the V segment lost 7 bases, leaving 11 bases of the junction unmatched. This CDR3 is 15 amino acids long. CDR3 amino acids: CASTGQGLSGNTIYF. The CDR3 region has the DNA TGTGCCAGCACTGGACAGGGGCTTAGTGGGAACACCATATATTTT.

The chain employs TRBV5-1 and TRBJ2-2, with a tentative D call TRBD1 (5 bases). V shed 0 bases and J shed 3 bases, with 9 bases lying between them. There are 15 residues in the CDR3. Per the germline V gene, CDR1 is SGHRS and CDR2 is YFSETQ. CDR3 coding DNA: TGCGCCAGCAGCTTGGTAGGGGTAGACACCGGGGAGCTGTTTTTT. It codes for CASSLVGVDTGELFF.

This rearrangement joins TRBV5-5 to TRBJ2-5; TRBD2 agrees at 8 bases. The V gene's germline CDR1 is SGHKS and CDR2 YYEKEE (reference sequence). Losses at the gene ends were 2 bases for V and 11 bases for J; bases not matched to a gene: 8. The CDR3 sequence is 13 residues long. CDR3 loop: CASSFSGETEQYF. The CDR3 DNA is TGTGCCAGCAGCTTTAGCGGGGAGACGGAGCAGTACTTC.

The chain recombines TRBV6-6 with TRBJ2-3; D possibly corresponds to TRBD2 (5 bases). The CDR3 runs 16 residues. Germline-derived CDR1 and CDR2 are MNHNY and SVGAGI (reference sequence). V was clipped by 3 bases and J by 0 bases, with 13 bases between them. This CDR3 is CASSYTGVPSTDTQYF. DNA of the CDR3: TGTGCCAGCAGTTATACCGGGGTTCCTAGCACAGATACGCAGTATTTT.

The chain combines TRBV4-3 with TRBJ1-1; a weak D match, TRBD1 (5 bases). The CDR3 loop spans 15 amino acids. The ends were cut back, 1 base at V and 5 bases at J, with 14 bases in the middle. Germline CDR1 is LGHNA and CDR2 is YSLEER. The CDR3 sequence: CASSQGSPGETEAFF. DNA of the CDR3: TGCGCCAGCAGCCAAGGAAGCCCGGGGGAAACTGAAGCTTTCTTT.

This clone appeared a single time. CDR3 sequence: CAISEGMNTEAFF. The CDR3 coding sequence is TGTGCCATCAGTGAGGGTATGAACACTGAAGCTTTCTTT. The chain couples TRBV10-3 to TRBJ1-1; D remains unclear. CDR1 and CDR2 from the germline V gene are ENHRY and SYGVKD. Trimming left V 2 bases short and J 0 bases short, with 4 bases between. The CDR3 has 13 residues.

This clone appeared a few times. The sample holds other DNA sequences that translate to the same CDR3. The rearrangement links TRBV7-2 to TRBJ1-5; D is undetermined. This CDR3 contains 13 residues. The germline V and J ends were trimmed by 0 bases and 3 bases, with 3 bases remaining between them. Germline CDR1 SGHTA, CDR2 FQGNSA. The CDR3 spells CASSLADNQPQHF. The CDR3 nucleotides are TGTGCCAGCAGCTTAGCGGACAATCAGCCCCAGCATTTT.

This clone is a singleton in its sample. The chain uses TRBV5-5 and TRBJ1-5; D gene ambiguous. The CDR3 length is 14 residues. Germline CDR1 is SGHKS and CDR2 is YYEKEE (reference sequence). V gave up 1 base and J gave up 0 bases, with 5 bases separating them. CDR3 nucleotides: TGTGCCAGCAGCTTGACGGATAGCAATCAGCCCCAGCATTTT. Translating gives CASSLTDSNQPQHF.

This chain links TRBV27 with TRBJ1-1; D not resolved. Germline V CDR1 and CDR2: MNHEY, SMNVEV (reference sequence). The CDR3 is 14 residues long. Trimming pared 3 bases from V and 1 base from J, leaving 9 bases between. The CDR3 loop is CASSFRATNTEAFF. CDR3 sequence (DNA): TGTGCCAGCAGTTTTCGAGCAACGAACACTGAAGCTTTCTTT.

The CDR3 sequence is CASSEAAMRGYTF. Here the CDR3 DNA reads TGTGCCAGCAGTGAGGCAGCTATGCGAGGCTACACCTTC. The chain is built from TRBV6-1 and TRBJ1-2, with no clear D. The CDR3 has 13 amino acids. Germline V CDR1 and CDR2: MNHNS, SASEGT. Trimming removed 3 bases from V and 8 bases from J, with 13 bases in between.

For the CDR3, the DNA is TGTGCCAGCAGCCAAGAGGGTCTGCTCGATTCACCCCTCCACTTT. As protein: CASSQEGLLDSPLHF. V is TRBV4-2 and J is TRBJ1-6; D ambiguous. V gave up 0 bases and J gave up 8 bases, with 11 bases separating them. The CDR3 contains 15 residues. Germline assignment: CDR1 LGHNA and CDR2 YNFKEQ.

This chain joins TRBV6-7 and TRBJ2-1, with 12 bases lining up with TRBD2. TRBV6-7 is an ORF; its function is uncertain. With V trimmed by 7 bases and J by 8 bases, 12 bases remained unmatched. CDR3 length equals 16 residues. In nucleotides, the CDR3 is TGTGCCAGCACTCGCCCTAGCGGGAGGGCCGGGGATGAGCAGTTCTTC. This codes for CASTRPSGRAGDEQFF.

This chain uses TRBV5-1 with TRBJ2-5, with 10 bases lining up with TRBD1. Trimming took 4 bases from V and 5 from J; bases not matched to a gene: 8. The V gene's germline CDR1 is SGHRS and CDR2 YFSETQ. This CDR3 is 15 amino acids long. CDR3 protein: CASSPQTGGAETQYF. The DNA for the CDR3 is TGCGCCAGCAGCCCACAGACAGGGGGCGCGGAGACCCAGTACTTC. The full variable domain, completed using reference TRBV5-1 and TRBJ2-5, is KAGVTQTPRYLIKTRGQQVTLSCSPISGHRSVSWYQQTPGQGLQFLFEYFSETQRNKGNFPGRFSGRQFSNSRSEMNVSTLELGDSALYLCASSPQTGGAETQYFGPGTRLLVL.

The V call is TRBV5-1, the J call TRBJ2-1; 11 bases are a match to TRBD2. The V segment lost 3 bases and the J segment 10 bases; nucleotides outside the gene matches: 9. The CDR3 has 15 residues. In germline, CDR1 is SGHRS, CDR2 YFSETQ. CDR3 residues: CASSWGLAAVSEQFF. DNA for the CDR3: TGCGCCAGCAGCTGGGGACTAGCGGCCGTCAGCGAGCAGTTCTTC.

Only a few counts were recorded for this clone. The chain couples TRBV7-9 to TRBJ2-3; 8 nucleotides align to TRBD2. CDR1 is SEHNR and CDR2 is FQNEAQ in the germline V gene (reference sequence). This CDR3 region has 15 residues. After removal of 4 bases from V and 0 bases from J, the junction contained 3 bases not matched to a gene. CDR3 amino acids: CASSSRLASTDTQYF. The CDR3 DNA is TGTGCCAGCAGCTCCCGACTAGCGAGCACAGATACGCAGTATTTT.

The V and J genes are TRBV11-2 and TRBJ2-7, with D possibly TRBD2 on 5 matching bases. Trimming removed 5 bases from V and 0 bases from J, with 17 bases in between. From germline, CDR1 is SGHAT and CDR2 FQNNGV. The CDR3 covers 16 residues. As DNA, the CDR3 is TGTGCCAGCAGCCTCCGCGGTGGGAGCCCCTCCTACGAGCAGTACTTC. This encodes CASSLRGGSPSYEQYF. The entire variable domain, with the rest obtained from reference TRBV11-2 and TRBJ2-7, is as follows: EAGVAQSPRYKIIEKRQSVAFWCNPISGHATLYWYQQILGQGPKLLIQFQNNGVVDDSQLPKDRFSAERLKGVDSTLKIQPAKLEDSAVYLCASSLRGGSPSYEQYFGPGTRLTVT.

This chain connects TRBV6-1 to TRBJ1-1; no clear D gene. Per the germline V gene, CDR1 is MNHNS and CDR2 is SASEGT. V gave up 0 bases and J gave up 1 base, with 9 bases separating them. The CDR3 runs 15 residues. The CDR3 protein is CASSEAFLGNTEAFF. The CDR3 DNA reads TGTGCCAGCAGTGAAGCCTTCTTAGGGAACACTGAAGCTTTCTTT.

The chain links TRBV19 to TRBJ2-5; no clear D. CDR1 is LNHDA, CDR2 SQIVND, per germline (reference sequence). V was trimmed by 5 bases and J by 7 bases, leaving 8 bases between them. The CDR3 totals 11 residues. In nucleotides, the CDR3 is TGTGCCAGTAGTTTCCTAGGGACCCAGTACTTC. It specifies CASSFLGTQYF. The variable domain in full, completed from reference TRBV19 and TRBJ2-5, reads DGGITQSPKYLFRKEGQNVTLSCEQNLNHDAMYWYRQDPGQGLRLIYYSQIVNDFQKGDIAEGYSVSREKKESFPLTVTSAQKNPTAFYLCASSFLGTQYFGPGTRLLVL.

Points on this clone: The same CDR3 can be traced to other DNA sequences in this sample. The chain links TRBV11-2 to TRBJ1-4; 7 bases fit TRBD1. The CDR3 is 14 amino acids. Losses at the gene ends were 5 bases for V and 5 bases for J; bases not matched to a gene: 5. Germline V gene data show CDR1 as SGHAT and CDR2 as FQNNGV. CDR3 nucleotides: TGTGCCAGCAGCCGGGGACAGAGGAATGAAAAACTGTTTTTT. It translates to CASSRGQRNEKLFF.